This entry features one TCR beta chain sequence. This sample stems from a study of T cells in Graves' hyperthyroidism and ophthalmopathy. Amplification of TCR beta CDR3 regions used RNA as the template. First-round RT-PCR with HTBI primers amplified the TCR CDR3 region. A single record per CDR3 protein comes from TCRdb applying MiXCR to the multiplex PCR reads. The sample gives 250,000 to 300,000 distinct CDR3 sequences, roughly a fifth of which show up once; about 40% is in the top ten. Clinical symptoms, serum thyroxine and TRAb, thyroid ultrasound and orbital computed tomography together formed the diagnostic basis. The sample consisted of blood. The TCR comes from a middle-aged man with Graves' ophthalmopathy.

This chain's CDR3 is CASSPNGQGSGQPQHF. DNA for the CDR3: TGTGCCAGCTCACCGAATGGACAGGGCTCTGGTCAGCCCCAGCATTTT. This chain connects TRBV18 to TRBJ1-5, with 8 bases fitting TRBD1. Germline loops: CDR1 KGHSH, CDR2 LQKENI. The CDR3 totals 16 residues. V was clipped by 3 bases and J by 6 bases; unmatched bases: 10.